What follows describes a single TCR beta chain. The sample originates from a study of blood T cell repertoires in COVID-19. Across the whole study: Acute and convalescent COVID-19 samples came from the United States, Italy and Spain. PBMCs, B-cell-depleted T cells, or T cells were the source of the cDNA or gDNA that made up the material.

This CDR3 has 19 amino acids. The germline CDR1 and CDR2 sequences are MGHRA and YSYEKL. V was trimmed by 4 bases and J by 3 bases, leaving 22 bases between them. As processed by the authors: Amplified reference gene primers provided the basis for estimating nucleated cell counts. The method was immunoSEQ multiplex PCR; TCRdb's version includes in-frame clones alone and lacks a portion of them. The DNA gave D and trimming, while V, J and clone size come from that table. Found here are more than 200,000 clones, 80% to 90% of them singletons; the top ten hold about 8.9%. The TCR originated in a woman between 50 and 59 years old with acute or convalescent COVID-19. The rearrangement uses TRBV4-1 and TRBJ2-6, with a possible D match to TRBD2 (7 bases). Sequenced input: peripheral blood. The chain's CDR3 is CASSREGSRGQFGANVLTF. The CDR3 nucleotides are TGCGCCAGCAGCCGGGAGGGAAGTCGGGGGCAGTTTGGGGCCAACGTCCTGACTTTC.